The entry below gives a single T cell receptor beta chain sequence along with its context. Its antigen is not known. The CDR3 covers 15 residues. Germline assignment: CDR1 SGHRS and CDR2 YFSETQ. V dropped 2 bases and J dropped 0; count of bases not matched to a gene: 2. The data were taken from a study of regulatory dendritic cells for organ transplantation. Profiled with immunoSEQ multiplex PCR; TCRdb holds only in-frame clones, not every one. The repertoire holds roughly 30,000 clones, with roughly 84% as singletons. Regarding the study as a whole: The authors noted considerable between-person heterogeneity in alloreactive memory CD8+ cells.

This clonotype was obtained from a human donor in good health. Sequencing input: naive CD8+ T cells from blood. The subset is: CD45RA+ naive T cells. The chain recombines TRBV5-1 with TRBJ1-1; 9 bases are shared with TRBD1. Here the CDR3 reads CASSFGTGMNTEAFF. CDR3 in DNA: TGCGCCAGCAGCTTTGGGACAGGGATGAACACTGAAGCTTTCTTT.